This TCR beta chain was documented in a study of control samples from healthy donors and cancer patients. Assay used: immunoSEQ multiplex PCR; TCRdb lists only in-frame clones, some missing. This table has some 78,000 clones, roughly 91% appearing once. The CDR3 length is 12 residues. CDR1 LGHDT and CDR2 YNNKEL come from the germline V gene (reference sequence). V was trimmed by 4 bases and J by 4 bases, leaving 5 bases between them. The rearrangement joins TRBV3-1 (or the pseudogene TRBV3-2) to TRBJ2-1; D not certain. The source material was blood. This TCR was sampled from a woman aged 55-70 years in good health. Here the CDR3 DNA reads TGTGCCAGCAGCCGAGAGTACAATGAGCAGTTCTTC. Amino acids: CASSREYNEQFF.